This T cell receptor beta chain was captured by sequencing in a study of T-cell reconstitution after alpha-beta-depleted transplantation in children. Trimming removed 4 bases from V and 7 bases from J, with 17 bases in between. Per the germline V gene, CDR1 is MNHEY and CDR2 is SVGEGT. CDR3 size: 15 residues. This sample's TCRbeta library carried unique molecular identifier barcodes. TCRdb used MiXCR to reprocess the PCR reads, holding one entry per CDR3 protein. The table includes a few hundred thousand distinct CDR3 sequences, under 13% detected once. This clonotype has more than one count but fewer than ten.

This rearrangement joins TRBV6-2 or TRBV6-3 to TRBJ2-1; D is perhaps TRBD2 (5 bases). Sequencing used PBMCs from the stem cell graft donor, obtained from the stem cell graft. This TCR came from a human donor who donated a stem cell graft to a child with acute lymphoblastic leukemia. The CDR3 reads CASSLWTQGPNEQFF. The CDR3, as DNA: TGTGCCAGCAGTTTGTGGACTCAAGGGCCAAATGAGCAGTTCTTC.